The clone carrying this TCR beta chain appeared many times. This sample was taken from a study of glioma-infiltrating T cells. TCR alpha and beta CDR3 regions were amplified from RNA using iRepertoire nested multiplex PCR. Using its own MiXCR run on the multiplex PCR reads, TCRdb lists one record per CDR3 protein. The sample includes thousands of distinct CDR3 sequences, 25% to 35% of them seen just once. Germline V CDR1 and CDR2: SGHTA, FQGTGA. Trimming took 8 bases from V and 2 from J; bases not matched to a gene: 7. The CDR3 spans 14 residues. J is TRBJ2-3 and V is TRBV7-3; TRBD2 matches 7 bases. Source material: glioma tissue, nonneoplastic brain tissue, or PBMCs (not recorded which). The TCR sequence derives from a human donor with low-grade glioma or glioblastoma, undergoing nonglioma brain surgery, or in good health (not recorded which). The CDR3 nucleotides are TGTGCCAGCGGGGGGGGGGTACTCACAGATACGCAGTATTTT. This encodes CASGGGVLTDTQYF.